The T cell receptor beta chain under discussion was sequenced for a study of blood T cell repertoires in COVID-19. For the study at large: T cells, B-cell-depleted T cells, or PBMCs provided the cDNA or gDNA that served as material.

V dropped 6 bases and J dropped 0; count of bases not matched to a gene: 5. CDR1 and CDR2 (germline): MDHEN, SYDVKM. This CDR3 contains 16 residues. Per the study methods: Cell counts per sample came from amplifying reference gene primers. The table came from immunoSEQ multiplex PCR; TCRdb's copy has only in-frame clones and leaves some out. That table is the source of V, J and clone size, and D and trimming were worked out from the DNA. The table has 50,000 to 70,000 clones, 80% to 95% seen once. The sequence came from a woman older than 75 with active COVID-19. Sequenced sample: peripheral blood. This rearrangement joins TRBV28 to TRBJ2-1, with TRBD2 matching 10 bases. The CDR3 DNA is TGTGCCAGCAGGCCCCTAGCGGGGGCCTCCTACAATGAGCAGTTCTTC. Translation gives CASRPLAGASYNEQFF.